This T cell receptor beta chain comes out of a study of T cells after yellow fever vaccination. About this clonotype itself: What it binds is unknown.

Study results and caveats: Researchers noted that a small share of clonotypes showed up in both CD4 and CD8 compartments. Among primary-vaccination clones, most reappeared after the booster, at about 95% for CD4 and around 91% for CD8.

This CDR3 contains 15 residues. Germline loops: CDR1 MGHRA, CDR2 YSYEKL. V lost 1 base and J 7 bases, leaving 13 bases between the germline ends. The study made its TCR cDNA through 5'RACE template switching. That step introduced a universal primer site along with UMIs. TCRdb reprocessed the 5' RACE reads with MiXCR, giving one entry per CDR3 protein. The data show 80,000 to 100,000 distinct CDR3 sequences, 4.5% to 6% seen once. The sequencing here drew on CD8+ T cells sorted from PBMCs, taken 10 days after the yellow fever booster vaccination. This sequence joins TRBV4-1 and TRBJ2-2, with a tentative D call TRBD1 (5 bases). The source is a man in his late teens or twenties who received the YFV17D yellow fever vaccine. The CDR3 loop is CASSQGVGRSGELFF. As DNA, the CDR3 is TGCGCCAGCAGCCAAGGGGTGGGGCGTAGCGGGGAGCTGTTTTTT.